This TCR beta chain was retrieved from a study of vaccination effects on CD4 cells after COVID-19. The CDR3 consists of 13 residues. In germline, CDR1 is SNHLY, CDR2 FYNNEI. V lost 8 bases to trimming and J lost 6 bases, with 16 bases between them. Clones were read by immunoSEQ multiplex PCR, and TCRdb kept only the in-frame ones, dropping some. Here the sample spans some 41,000 clones, 60% to 80% being singletons. The ViraFEST assay expanded antigen-specific CD4+ T cells with viral peptide pools before sequencing. With roughly 9 days of culture completed, CD4+ T cells were isolated. In the vaccine recipients, nucleocapsid antibodies were negative and there was no prior SARS-CoV-2 infection. Regarding this clone: Its antigen is currently unknown.

This sample comprised CD4+ T cells from PBMCs cultured with HCoV-OC43 spike peptides, obtained before COVID-19 vaccination. As to subset: HCoV-OC43 spike overlapping peptide pool stimulation. This chain joins TRBV2 and TRBJ1-2; D gene uncertain. This sequence was found in a human donor who received a COVID-19 vaccine. CDR3 in DNA: TGTGCCAGCCGGGAGCTACTAAGGGATGGCTACACCTTC. It codes for CASRELLRDGYTF.